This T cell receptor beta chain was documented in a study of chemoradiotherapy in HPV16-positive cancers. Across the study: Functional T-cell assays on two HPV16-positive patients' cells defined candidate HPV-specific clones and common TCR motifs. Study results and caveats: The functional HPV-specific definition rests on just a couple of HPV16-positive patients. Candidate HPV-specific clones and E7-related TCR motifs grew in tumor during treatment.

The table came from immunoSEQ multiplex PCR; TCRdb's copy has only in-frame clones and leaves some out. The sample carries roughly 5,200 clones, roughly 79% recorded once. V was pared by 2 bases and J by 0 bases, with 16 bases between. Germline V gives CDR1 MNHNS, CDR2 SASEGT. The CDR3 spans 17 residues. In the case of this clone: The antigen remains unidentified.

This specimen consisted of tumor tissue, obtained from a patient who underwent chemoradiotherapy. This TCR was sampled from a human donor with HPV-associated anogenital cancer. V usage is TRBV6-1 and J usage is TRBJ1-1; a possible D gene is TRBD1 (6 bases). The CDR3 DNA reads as TGTGCCAGCAGTGAAAGGTACTGGGGGCCAATGAACACTGAAGCTTTCTTT. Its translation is CASSERYWGPMNTEAFF.